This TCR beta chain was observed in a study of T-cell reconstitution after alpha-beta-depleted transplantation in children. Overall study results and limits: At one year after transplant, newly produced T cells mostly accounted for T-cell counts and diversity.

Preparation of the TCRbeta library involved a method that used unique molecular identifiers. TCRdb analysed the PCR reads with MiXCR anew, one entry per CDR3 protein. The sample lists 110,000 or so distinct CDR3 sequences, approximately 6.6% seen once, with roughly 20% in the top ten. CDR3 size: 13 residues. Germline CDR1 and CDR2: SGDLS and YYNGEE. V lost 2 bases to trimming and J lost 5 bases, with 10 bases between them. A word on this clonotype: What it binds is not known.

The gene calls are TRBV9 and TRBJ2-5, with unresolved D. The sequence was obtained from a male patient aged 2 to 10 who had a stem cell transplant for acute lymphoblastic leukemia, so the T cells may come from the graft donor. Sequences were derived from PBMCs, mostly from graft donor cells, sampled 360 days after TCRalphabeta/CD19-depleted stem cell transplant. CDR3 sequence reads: CASSVDPGETQYF. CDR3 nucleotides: TGTGCCAGCAGCGTGGATCCTGGGGAGACCCAGTACTTC.